A single sample gave rise to the 21 T cell receptor beta chains below, sequenced in a study of PD-L1 blockade in urothelial cancer. Time point: pretreatment peripheral blood. This table comes from immunoSEQ multiplex PCR, and its TCRdb copy is limited to in-frame clones, with some not included. The sample holds 45,000 to 70,000 clones, over 75% seen once. The sample was PBMCs, taken around atezolizumab (anti-PD-L1) treatment. All receptors derive from a man aged 65 to 85 with urothelial cancer.

CDR3 sequence: CASSPGRGVGTEAFF. DNA for the CDR3: TGCGCCAGCAGCCCCGGCAGGGGGGTTGGCACTGAAGCTTTCTTT. This chain connects TRBV4-1 to TRBJ1-1; TRBD1 matches at 7 bases. Germline V gene data show CDR1 as MGHRA and CDR2 as YSYEKL. The CDR3 is 15 residues long. After removal of 4 bases from V and 4 bases from J, the junction contained 9 bases not matched to a gene.

This chain connects TRBV2 to TRBJ1-3; D unresolved. Germline loops: CDR1 SNHLY, CDR2 FYNNEI. Trimming took 0 bases from V and 0 from J, leaving 6 bases between them. The CDR3 covers 15 residues. CDR3: CASSEAWSSGNTIYF. Written as DNA, the CDR3 is TGTGCCAGCAGTGAAGCTTGGAGCTCTGGAAACACCATATATTTT.

V usage is TRBV5-1 and J usage is TRBJ2-5; TRBD2 agrees at 12 bases. Germline CDR1 SGHRS, CDR2 YFSETQ. The CDR3 is made up of 15 amino acids. J gave up 1 base and V 4 bases, and 2 bases lay outside the gene matches. CDR3 protein: CASSLGLAGQETQYF. CDR3 DNA: TGCGCCAGCAGCCTGGGACTAGCGGGCCAAGAGACCCAGTACTTC.

The chain is built from TRBV7-9 and TRBJ2-7, with TRBD2 matching 16 bases. Germline trimming cut 2 bases from V and 7 bases from J; bases unmatched to any gene: 8. This CDR3 is 17 amino acids long. Germline CDR1 SEHNR, CDR2 FQNEAQ (reference sequence). CDR3 residues: CASSLRGLAGGLEEQYF. CDR3 sequence (DNA): TGTGCCAGCAGCTTAAGGGGACTAGCGGGAGGGCTAGAGGAGCAGTACTTC.

V usage is TRBV5-4 and J usage is TRBJ2-7; 7 nucleotides agree with TRBD2. The CDR3 contains 16 residues. V lost 4 bases and J lost 0; bases outside the gene matches: 10. Germline CDR1 and CDR2: SGHNT and YYREEE (reference sequence). CDR3 in DNA: TGTGCCAGCAGCCTGGAGCCTAGCGGCGGCTCCTACGAGCAGTACTTC. This translates into CASSLEPSGGSYEQYF.

The chain has TRBV5-1 and TRBJ2-5, with 7 nucleotides matching TRBD1. The V and J ends lost 1 base and 3 bases, in that order; junction bases with no gene match: 0. Per the germline V gene, CDR1 is SGHRS and CDR2 is YFSETQ. The CDR3 has 13 residues. This CDR3 reads CASSLTGEETQYF. Written as DNA, the CDR3 is TGCGCCAGCAGCTTGACAGGGGAAGAGACCCAGTACTTC.

This clone was observed a few times. DNA of the CDR3: TGTGCCAGCAGCCTCCGGGACACTACCTACAATGAGCAGTTCTTC. Translated, it gives CASSLRDTTYNEQFF. This chain connects TRBV7-6 to TRBJ2-1; D is perhaps TRBD1 (6 bases). Deletions cut 5 bases from V and 2 bases from J, with 13 bases between. This CDR3 comprises 15 residues. Germline V gives CDR1 SGHVS, CDR2 FNYEAQ. Full variable domain (remainder filled in from reference TRBV7-6 and TRBJ2-1): GAGVSQSPRYKVTKRGQDVALRCDPISGHVSLYWYRQALGQGPEFLTYFNYEAQQDKSGLPNDRFSAERPEGSISTLTIQRTEQRDSAMYRCASSLRDTTYNEQFFGPGTRLTVL.

This sequence joins TRBV2 and TRBJ1-2, with D perhaps matching TRBD1 (5 bases). V shed 1 base and J shed 8 bases, with 8 bases lying between them. Germline values: CDR1 SNHLY, CDR2 FYNNEI. This CDR3 is 12 amino acids long. The DNA of the CDR3 is TGTGCCAGCAGTGAAGTCGGGGGAGGCTACACCTTC. It translates to CASSEVGGGYTF.

In nucleotides, the CDR3 is TGTGCCATCAGTGAGGGCACAGGGAAAGGATCTGAAGCTTTCTTT. Protein: CAISEGTGKGSEAFF. V usage is TRBV10-3 and J usage is TRBJ1-1; D might be TRBD1 (6 bases). The germline CDR1 and CDR2 sequences are ENHRY and SYGVKD. V shed 2 bases and J shed 6 bases, with 16 bases lying between them. This CDR3 is built from 15 residues.

This rearrangement joins TRBV11-2 to TRBJ1-3; D not resolved. V gave up 3 bases and J gave up 8 bases, with 5 bases separating them. Germline CDR1 reads SGHAT; CDR2 reads FQNNGV. The CDR3 runs to 11 residues. Here the CDR3 reads CASSFGDTIYF. The CDR3 DNA reads as TGTGCCAGCAGCTTCGGGGACACCATATATTTT.

The chain recombines TRBV5-1 with TRBJ2-5; 9 bases fit TRBD1. This CDR3 comprises 16 residues. CDR1 is SGHRS and CDR2 is YFSETQ in the germline V gene. With V trimmed by 0 bases and J by 5 bases, 8 bases remained unmatched. As DNA, the CDR3 is TGCGCCAGCAGCTTGGATGGGACAGGGTATCGGGAGACCCAGTACTTC. Amino acid sequence: CASSLDGTGYRETQYF.

This clone was recorded a few times. The chain uses TRBV28 and TRBJ2-3; possible D gene TRBD1, 5 bases. Germline V lookup: CDR1 MDHEN, CDR2 SYDVKM. Trimming shortened V by 6 bases and J by 5 bases, and 12 bases separated the two germline ends. This CDR3 is 13 amino acids long. The CDR3 reads CASRDTALDTQYF. DNA of the CDR3: TGTGCCAGCAGGGACACTGCCCTAGATACGCAGTATTTT.

The chain combines TRBV29-1 with TRBJ1-1, with 7 bases identical to TRBD1. V was clipped by 3 bases and J by 5 bases; unmatched bases: 18. This CDR3 has 17 amino acids. Germline V lookup: CDR1 SQVTM, CDR2 ANQGSEA. CDR3 sequence (DNA): TGCAGCGTTGAGGCTAGACTCAAGGGCAGGGGGTGGACTGAAGCTTTCTTT. It codes for CSVEARLKGRGWTEAFF.

This rearrangement joins TRBV28 to TRBJ1-5; 9 bases agree with TRBD1. CDR1 is MDHEN and CDR2 is SYDVKM in the germline V gene. The CDR3 is 15 amino acids. V dropped 3 bases and J dropped 6; count of bases not matched to a gene: 6. The CDR3 reads CASSFWTGVLQPQHF. The CDR3 coding sequence is TGTGCCAGCAGTTTTTGGACAGGGGTGCTTCAGCCCCAGCATTTT.

The CDR3 sequence: CASSPSQARNYGYTF. The DNA of the CDR3 is TGTGCCAGCTCACCGTCACAGGCGCGTAACTATGGCTACACCTTC. The chain combines TRBV18 with TRBJ1-2, with D perhaps TRBD1 (5 bases). The germline V and J ends were trimmed by 3 bases and 1 base, with 12 bases remaining between them. Germline V gives CDR1 KGHSH, CDR2 LQKENI. This CDR3 is 15 amino acids long.

The rearrangement uses TRBV5-4 and TRBJ2-2; 8 bases line up with TRBD2. V dropped 4 bases and J dropped 5; count of bases not matched to a gene: 10. Germline CDR1 reads SGHNT; CDR2 reads YYREEE (reference sequence). CDR3 length: 16 amino acids. Here the CDR3 reads CASSHSGSGLTGELFF. DNA of the CDR3: TGTGCCAGCAGCCACAGCGGGAGTGGGTTGACCGGGGAGCTGTTTTTT.

The CDR3 region has the DNA TGTGCCAGCAGCCCCCAGGCCACTCGAGGGGCCAACGTCCTGACTTTC. Translated: CASSPQATRGANVLTF. This chain links TRBV9 with TRBJ2-6; D is unclear. Trimming pared 4 bases from V and 4 bases from J, leaving 15 bases between. This CDR3 has 16 amino acids. Germline V gene data show CDR1 as SGDLS and CDR2 as YYNGEE.

This clone was detected only a few times. The chain joins TRBV7-6 to TRBJ2-5; the match to TRBD2 covers 9 bases. There are 15 residues in the CDR3. The V segment lost 4 bases and the J segment 1 base; nucleotides outside the gene matches: 4. Germline V lookup: CDR1 SGHVS, CDR2 FNYEAQ. The CDR3 sequence is CASSSIAGAQETQYF. The CDR3 region has the DNA TGTGCCAGCAGCTCGATAGCGGGAGCCCAAGAGACCCAGTACTTC. The variable domain in full, completed from reference TRBV7-6 and TRBJ2-5, reads GAGVSQSPRYKVTKRGQDVALRCDPISGHVSLYWYRQALGQGPEFLTYFNYEAQQDKSGLPNDRFSAERPEGSISTLTIQRTEQRDSAMYRCASSSIAGAQETQYFGPGTRLLVL.

The V call is TRBV19, the J call TRBJ2-1; TRBD2 matches 9 bases. This CDR3 is built from 17 residues. Germline V gene sequence: CDR1 LNHDA, CDR2 SQIVND (reference sequence). V lost 6 bases, J lost 0 bases, and 9 bases stayed unmatched. CDR3: CASRRGGGLSSYNEQFF. In DNA form, the CDR3 reads TGTGCCAGTAGGCGGGGGGGCGGGCTGAGCTCCTACAATGAGCAGTTCTTC.

The V call is TRBV2, the J call TRBJ1-2; 9 bases fit TRBD1. In germline, CDR1 is SNHLY, CDR2 FYNNEI. V gave up 5 bases and J gave up 8 bases; unmatched junction bases: 9. This CDR3 region has 14 residues. In DNA form, the CDR3 reads TGTGCCAGCAGTCCTAACAGGGGGCTAGAAGGCTACACCTTC. As protein: CASSPNRGLEGYTF.

This sequence joins TRBV9 and TRBJ1-2; no clear D. The CDR3 is 14 amino acids. V lost 0 bases, J lost 5 bases, and 11 bases lay in between. The V gene's germline CDR1 is SGDLS and CDR2 YYNGEE. CDR3 in DNA: TGTGCCAGCAGCGTAGTGACACAATCGTATGGCTACACCTTC. Amino acids: CASSVVTQSYGYTF.